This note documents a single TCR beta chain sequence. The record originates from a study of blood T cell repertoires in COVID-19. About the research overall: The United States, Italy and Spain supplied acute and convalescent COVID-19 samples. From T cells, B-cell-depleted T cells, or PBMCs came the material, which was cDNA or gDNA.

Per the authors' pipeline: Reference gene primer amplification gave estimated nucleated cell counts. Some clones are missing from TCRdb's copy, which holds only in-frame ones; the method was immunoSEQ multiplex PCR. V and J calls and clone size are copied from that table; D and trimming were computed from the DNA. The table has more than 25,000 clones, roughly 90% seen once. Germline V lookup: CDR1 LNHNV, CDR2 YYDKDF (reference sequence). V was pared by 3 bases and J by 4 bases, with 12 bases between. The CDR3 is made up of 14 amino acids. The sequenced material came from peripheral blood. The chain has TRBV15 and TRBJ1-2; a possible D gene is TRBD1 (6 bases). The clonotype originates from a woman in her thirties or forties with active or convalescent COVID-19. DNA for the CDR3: TGTGCCACCAGCAGCGACAGGTTCAGCTATGGCTACACCTTC. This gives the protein CATSSDRFSYGYTF.